This entry describes one TCR beta chain. The data were obtained in a study of blood T cell repertoires in COVID-19. Whole-study context: Researchers got acute and convalescent COVID-19 samples from the United States, Italy and Spain. T cells, B-cell-depleted T cells, or PBMCs provided the cDNA or gDNA that served as material.

Per the study methods: Reference gene primer amplification gave nucleated cell count estimates. The data were produced by immunoSEQ multiplex PCR, yet TCRdb's version contains in-frame clones alone and is incomplete. D and trimming come from the DNA, and the V and J calls and clone size come from that table. In the table there are 85,000 to 130,000 clones, approximately 85% of which are singletons. The sample was peripheral blood. This clonotype was sampled from a man in his fifties or sixties with acute or convalescent COVID-19.

This chain's CDR3 is CASGLGLAGRETQYF. The CDR3 coding sequence is TGTGCTAGTGGTTTGGGACTAGCCGGGCGAGAGACCCAGTACTTC. The J gene is TRBJ2-5, the V gene TRBV12-5; 7 bases agree with TRBD2. The germline V gene has CDR1 LGHNT and CDR2 FRNRAP. The CDR3 extends over 15 amino acids. J lost 4 bases, V lost 1 base, and 6 bases had no gene match.